Each of the 2 T cell receptor beta chains below was sequenced from the same sample in a study of cytomegalovirus exposure and HLA in healthy donors. PCR was performed using 60 Vbeta and 13 Jbeta primers. Clones were read by immunoSEQ multiplex PCR, and TCRdb kept only the in-frame ones, dropping some. The sample holds some 130,000 clones, 77% seen once. The sample comprised PBMCs. Source of these receptors: a male donor in good health and CMV-seropositive.

The rearrangement joins TRBV6-5 to TRBJ1-1; D is unclear. This CDR3 has 14 amino acids. In germline, CDR1 is MNHEY, CDR2 SVGAGI. Trimming removed 9 bases at V and 2 bases at J, with 16 bases between. CDR3 protein: CASAEKGENTEAFF. CDR3 nucleotides: TGTGCCAGTGCTGAAAAGGGAGAAAACACTGAAGCTTTCTTT.

The V gene is TRBV7-3, the J gene TRBJ2-1; 7 positions agree with TRBD2. The CDR3 has 13 residues. Germline trimming cut 1 base from V and 7 bases from J; bases unmatched to any gene: 1. The germline V gene has CDR1 SGHTA and CDR2 FQGTGA. CDR3 in amino acids: CASSLSGSNEQFF. The CDR3, as DNA: TGTGCCAGCAGCTTAAGCGGGAGTAATGAGCAGTTCTTC.